These 30 T cell receptor beta chains were all obtained from the same sample, sequenced in a study of response to subunit inactivated influenza vaccine. From the RT-PCR reads, TCRdb called clonotypes with MiXCR, one entry per CDR3 protein. Of about 520,000 distinct CDR3 sequences in the sample, over 25% were seen once. The specimen comprised CD4+ T cells sorted from PBMCs, sampled roughly 5 days after vaccination. These receptors all stem from a man in his forties or fifties who received an inactivated influenza vaccine.

The CDR3 bases are TGTGCCAGCGGCTGGACAGACTCCTACGAGCAGTACTTC. Translation: CASGWTDSYEQYF. The genes are TRBV12-3 or TRBV12-4 and TRBJ2-7; weak D call: TRBD1 (6 bases). The V end was cut by 8 bases, the J end by 0 bases, with 11 bases between. The CDR3 runs to 13 residues.

The J gene is TRBJ2-1, the V gene TRBV12-3 or TRBV12-4; D is possibly TRBD1 (5 bases). V gave up 1 base and J gave up 14 bases, with 18 bases separating them. The CDR3 is made up of 14 amino acids. CDR3: CASSLGSSGRVEFF. CDR3 sequence (DNA): TGTGCCAGCAGTTTAGGATCGTCGGGCAGGGTGGAGTTCTTC.

This clonotype was recorded a few times. The chain employs TRBV7-2 and TRBJ2-7; a weak D match, TRBD2 (7 bases). The V and J ends lost 3 bases and 7 bases respectively, with 13 bases between them. The V gene's germline CDR1 is SGHTA and CDR2 FQGNSA. The CDR3 is 13 residues long. CDR3 DNA: TGTGCCAGCAGCTTCATAAGGGGGGGGGAGCAGTACTTC. It translates to CASSFIRGGEQYF.

V is TRBV7-2 and J is TRBJ2-3; a possible D gene is TRBD2 (7 bases). The germline V and J ends were trimmed by 4 bases and 4 bases, with 15 bases remaining between them. The CDR3 length is 15 residues. The germline gives CDR1 SGHTA, CDR2 FQGNSA. CDR3 residues: CASSWGGINADTQYF. The DNA for the CDR3 is TGTGCCAGCAGCTGGGGGGGCATTAACGCAGATACGCAGTATTTT.

V and J are TRBV9 and TRBJ2-3; D is perhaps TRBD2 (7 bases). With 4 bases removed from V and 1 base from J, the gap between germline ends came to 16 bases. The CDR3 covers 16 residues. Germline CDR1 and CDR2: SGDLS and YYNGEE. The CDR3 DNA sequence: TGTGCCAGCAGCCCCAGATGGGGGGGCCGCACAGATACGCAGTATTTT. Its protein product is CASSPRWGGRTDTQYF.

The gene calls are TRBV20-1 and TRBJ1-3; 10 nucleotides align to TRBD1. CDR1 is DFQATT, CDR2 SNEGSKA, per germline (reference sequence). With V trimmed by 3 bases and J by 4 bases, 3 bases remained unmatched. This CDR3 is built from 14 residues. This CDR3 reads CSARGQGLGNTIYF. CDR3 DNA: TGCAGTGCTAGGGGACAGGGGTTAGGAAACACCATATATTTT.

This clonotype has only a few counts. The chain recombines TRBV7-2 with TRBJ2-3, with a weak D call TRBD1 (5 bases). Germline assignment: CDR1 SGHTA and CDR2 FQGNSA. Trimming pared 3 bases from V and 2 bases from J, leaving 9 bases between. The CDR3 loop spans 14 amino acids. The CDR3 loop reads CASSFRTTTDTQYF. In nucleotides, the CDR3 is TGTGCCAGCAGCTTCCGGACAACCACAGATACGCAGTATTTT. Full variable domain (remainder filled in from reference TRBV7-2 and TRBJ2-3): GAGVSQSPSNKVTEKGKDVELRCDPISGHTALYWYRQSLGQGLEFLIYFQGNSAPDKSGLPSDRFSAERTGGSVSTLTIQRTQQEDSAVYLCASSFRTTTDTQYFGPGTRLTVL.

This clonotype was detected only a few times. The chain has TRBV7-6 and TRBJ2-7; 8 bases map to TRBD2. Trimming took 5 bases from V and 2 from J; bases not matched to a gene: 5. The germline V gene encodes CDR1 SGHVS and CDR2 FNYEAQ. There are 14 residues in the CDR3. As DNA, the CDR3 is TGTGCCAGCAGCCTACTAGCGGAGCCCTACGAGCAGTACTTC. This gives the protein CASSLLAEPYEQYF.

V is TRBV9 and J is TRBJ2-7; 7 bases match TRBD1. CDR1 and CDR2 (germline): SGDLS, YYNGEE. The CDR3 totals 14 residues. V dropped 6 bases and J dropped 6; count of bases not matched to a gene: 12. The CDR3 spells CASTPGDRVLEQYF. CDR3 nucleotide sequence: TGTGCCAGCACCCCCGGAGACAGGGTCCTCGAGCAGTACTTC.

The rearrangement joins TRBV24-1 to TRBJ2-3; D uncertain. CDR1 and CDR2 from the germline V gene are KGHDR and SFDVKD. This CDR3 is built from 18 residues. V lost 7 bases and J 0 bases, leaving 22 bases between the germline ends. In nucleotides, the CDR3 is TGTGCCACCAGCCGCGGCTCCTCATTTGAAACGAGCACAGATACGCAGTATTTT. This codes for CATSRGSSFETSTDTQYF.

This clonotype was observed a few times. This chain joins TRBV10-3 and TRBJ2-6; D not certain. Germline values: CDR1 ENHRY, CDR2 SYGVKD. V was pared by 11 bases and J by 0 bases, with 14 bases between. The CDR3 has 15 residues. The CDR3 region has the DNA TGTGCCTCCCGGGCAACCCTCTCTGGGGCCAACGTCCTGACTTTC. Protein: CASRATLSGANVLTF.

This clonotype was detected a few times. The junction shows a germline mismatch at one end, possibly a read error. The V and J genes are TRBV20-1 and TRBJ1-1; TRBD1 agrees at 9 bases. Germline lookup yields CDR1 DFQATT and CDR2 SNEGSKA (reference sequence). This CDR3 is built from 14 residues. CDR3 sequence: CSARGDRVKPEAFF. DNA for the CDR3: TGCAGTGCCAGAGGGGACAGGGTCAAACCTGAAGCTTTCTTT.

V usage is TRBV20-1 and J usage is TRBJ2-7; D remains ambiguous. Trimming shortened V by 5 bases and J by 7 bases, and 15 bases separated the two germline ends. Germline values: CDR1 DFQATT, CDR2 SNEGSKA (reference sequence). The CDR3 is 12 residues long. CDR3 residues: CSARHPAREQYF. In DNA form, the CDR3 reads TGCAGTGCTCGACATCCCGCAAGGGAGCAGTACTTC.

This clonotype was detected only a few times. The rearrangement links TRBV7-2 to TRBJ2-4, with D perhaps matching TRBD2 (7 bases). Germline CDR1 SGHTA, CDR2 FQGNSA. The CDR3 has 16 amino acids. V was cut by 4 bases and J by 4 bases, with 17 bases left in between. In nucleotides, the CDR3 is TGTGCCAGCAGCTCCCGGGGAGGGGGGACAAAAAACATTCAGTACTTC. Its protein product is CASSSRGGGTKNIQYF.

This clonotype was seen only a few times. The chain joins TRBV20-1 to TRBJ2-5; 13 bases are shared with TRBD2. The V and J ends lost 6 bases and 0 bases, in that order; junction bases with no gene match: 4. Germline CDR1 reads DFQATT; CDR2 reads SNEGSKA (reference sequence). The CDR3 sequence is 15 residues long. In DNA, the CDR3 is TGCAGTGCCCCACTAGCGGGGGGGTACCAAGAGACCCAGTACTTC. Its protein is CSAPLAGGYQETQYF.

J is TRBJ2-3 and V is TRBV14; a weak D match, TRBD2 (5 bases). This CDR3 has 16 residues. The germline V gene encodes CDR1 SGHDN and CDR2 FVKESK. V gave up 1 base and J gave up 0 bases, with 11 bases separating them. Here the CDR3 reads CASSQVGLSSTDTQYF. DNA of the CDR3: TGTGCCAGCAGCCAAGTCGGACTCTCTAGCACAGATACGCAGTATTTT.

This clonotype occurred a few times. The V gene is TRBV9, the J gene TRBJ1-2; D is uncertain. Trimming removed 0 bases from V and 4 bases from J, with 10 bases in between. The CDR3 spans 14 residues. Germline lookup yields CDR1 SGDLS and CDR2 YYNGEE. The CDR3 sequence is CASSVGGSPYGYTF. The CDR3 DNA sequence: TGTGCCAGCAGCGTAGGTGGCAGCCCCTATGGCTACACCTTC.

This clonotype has just a few counts. V gene TRBV20-1 combines with J gene TRBJ2-3; D is possibly TRBD1 or TRBD2 (6 bases each). V was shortened by 6 bases and J by 8 bases, with 24 bases between the two germline ends. The CDR3 has 15 residues. The germline gives CDR1 DFQATT, CDR2 SNEGSKA (reference sequence). The CDR3 region is CSAKDRLDTTSTQYF. The CDR3 region has the DNA TGCAGTGCAAAGGACAGACTAGATACCACAAGTACGCAGTATTTT.

V usage is TRBV3-1 and J usage is TRBJ1-1, with D hard to call. The V end was cut by 4 bases, the J end by 0 bases, with 9 bases between. Per germline, CDR1 LGHDT and CDR2 YNNKEL (reference sequence). This CDR3 has 14 amino acids. CDR3 loop: CASSLSAMNTEAFF. In DNA form, the CDR3 reads TGTGCCAGCAGCCTCAGTGCCATGAACACTGAAGCTTTCTTT.

The chain combines TRBV7-2 with TRBJ1-2; unclear D gene. The germline V gene has CDR1 SGHTA and CDR2 FQGNSA. This CDR3 comprises 10 residues. V lost 5 bases to trimming and J lost 14 bases, with 12 bases between them. The CDR3 sequence is CASSAGPMTF. The CDR3 DNA reads as TGTGCCAGCAGCGCCGGGCCAATGACCTTC.

The rearrangement joins TRBV2 to TRBJ2-5, with TRBD1 as a possible D gene (6 bases). Germline lookup yields CDR1 SNHLY and CDR2 FYNNEI. There are 14 residues in the CDR3. Trimming took off 4 bases at V and 1 base at J, with 10 bases between the two ends. The chain's CDR3 is CASSVGQIQETQYF. In DNA, the CDR3 is TGTGCCAGCAGTGTCGGACAGATCCAAGAGACCCAGTACTTC.

This clonotype was recorded a few times. A junction boundary mismatches the germline segment, possibly from a read error. The chain combines TRBV7-9 with TRBJ1-2; perhaps TRBD1 as D (6 bases). The CDR3 contains 15 residues. Germline lookup yields CDR1 SEHNR and CDR2 FQNEAQ (reference sequence). The CDR3 reads CASSGGGRADYGYTF. CDR3 in DNA: TGCGCCAGCAGCGGGGGGGGCAGGGCAGACTATGGCTACACCTTC.

The CDR3 loop reads CASSSQGALHEQYF. CDR3 sequence (DNA): TGTGCCAGTAGCTCACAGGGTGCCTTGCACGAGCAGTACTTC. The rearrangement links TRBV19 to TRBJ2-7; a weak D match, TRBD1 (6 bases). CDR1 LNHDA and CDR2 SQIVND come from the germline V gene (reference sequence). Trimming pared 6 bases from V and 5 bases from J, leaving 17 bases between. This CDR3 has 14 amino acids.

V is TRBV7-2 and J is TRBJ1-2; D remains ambiguous. The CDR3 contains 15 residues. Germline CDR1 SGHTA, CDR2 FQGNSA. Trimming pared 3 bases from V and 0 bases from J, leaving 11 bases between. The CDR3, as DNA: TGTGCCAGCAGCTTCTCCCCCGCGGCTAACTATGGCTACACCTTC. This encodes CASSFSPAANYGYTF.

This clonotype was detected only once. The V and J genes are TRBV10-3 and TRBJ2-5; tentative D call: TRBD2 (6 bases). Germline V gene data show CDR1 as ENHRY and CDR2 as SYGVKD. Trimming took off 10 bases at V and 3 bases at J, with 18 bases between the two ends. The CDR3 is 14 residues long. Here the CDR3 DNA reads TGTGCCAGCGCCCTCGGCGGGGTTAAAGAGACCCAGTACTTC. Amino acids: CASALGGVKETQYF.

This clonotype showed up many times. The J gene is TRBJ1-2, the V gene TRBV6-5, with D perhaps matching TRBD1 (6 bases). With 6 bases removed from V and 4 bases from J, the gap between germline ends came to 9 bases. Germline loops: CDR1 MNHEY, CDR2 SVGAGI. CDR3 length: 12 residues. The CDR3 reads CASRDSVYGYTF. CDR3 coding DNA: TGTGCCAGCAGGGACAGTGTCTATGGCTACACCTTC.

This clonotype was picked up a small number of times. The chain employs TRBV6-2 or TRBV6-3 and TRBJ2-5; 8 bases map to TRBD1. CDR1 is MNHEY and CDR2 is SVGEGT in the germline V gene. This CDR3 is built from 14 residues. Unmatched junction bases numbered 8, after V lost 6 bases and J lost 5 bases. The chain's CDR3 is CASSQGAKGETQYF. Here the CDR3 DNA reads TGTGCCAGCAGCCAGGGGGCGAAGGGGGAGACCCAGTACTTC.

The chain uses TRBV20-1 and TRBJ2-3, with TRBD2 matching over 7 bases. The CDR3 is 15 residues long. Germline CDR1 reads DFQATT; CDR2 reads SNEGSKA (reference sequence). V lost 0 bases, J lost 5 bases, and 8 bases stayed unmatched. The CDR3 nucleotides read TGCAGTGCTAGAGATCCGTCGGGAGGCGTAGATACGCAGTATTTT. It codes for CSARDPSGGVDTQYF.

The chain employs TRBV20-1 and TRBJ2-7; D is possibly TRBD1 or TRBD2 (5 bases each). The CDR3 loop spans 14 amino acids. The V gene's germline CDR1 is DFQATT and CDR2 SNEGSKA (reference sequence). Trimming shortened V by 1 base and J by 3 bases, and 13 bases separated the two germline ends. The CDR3 coding sequence is TGCAGTGCTAGAGGGGGACGAACTGTCTACGAGCAGTACTTC. This translates into CSARGGRTVYEQYF.

This clonotype was seen many times. The chain recombines TRBV18 with TRBJ2-1; D is ambiguous. CDR1 KGHSH and CDR2 LQKENI come from the germline V gene. V shed 2 bases and J shed 4 bases, with 12 bases lying between them. The CDR3 consists of 15 residues. The DNA for the CDR3 is TGTGCCAGCTCACCAGGGCAGGAAATATACAATGAGCAGTTCTTC. Amino acids: CASSPGQEIYNEQFF.